This is a list of T cell receptor beta chains from one sample in a study of shared clonotypes between healthy human individuals. Sequenced by immunoSEQ multiplex PCR; TCRdb stores in-frame clones only, minus some. The top ten hold under 2% of the sample, which has 2 million to 2.5 million clones, just over 90% seen once. The sample was naive CD8+ T cells from PBMCs. The receptors shown here come from a man aged 18-30 years in good health. Some clones in this sample may be carry-over from other donors' samples. CDR3s include the opening cysteine and the closing phenylalanine or tryptophan. D genes are given only for firm matches. Some rows have no size entry. The others give once, few or many, or a class for an expanded clone.

>TRBJ2-1|TRBD1|-|TRBV7-3
CASSLVGSPGGNEQFF
TGTGCCAGCAGCTTAGTGGGCAGCCCAGGGGGTAATGAGCAGTTCTTC
>TRBJ2-7|-|-|TRBV14
CASSPGSWSYEQYF
TGTGCCAGCAGCCCAGGAAGCTGGTCCTACGAGCAGTACTTC
>TRBJ1-1|-|-|TRBV7-9
CASSLRDSEAFF
TGTGCCAGCAGCCTGCGGGACTCGGAAGCTTTCTTT
>TRBJ2-1|-|once|TRBV27
CASASLVTYNEQFF
TGTGCCAGCGCATCACTAGTTACCTACAATGAGCAGTTCTTC
>TRBJ2-7|TRBD1|-|TRBV5-1
CATRRTGSYEQYF
TGCGCCACCAGGAGGACAGGGTCTTACGAGCAGTACTTC
>TRBJ1-5|-|-|TRBV5-1
CASSPDSYQPQHF
TGCGCCAGCAGCCCCGACAGTTATCAGCCCCAGCATTTT
>TRBJ2-7|TRBD2|once|TRBV13
CASSLAGLAIHEQYF
TGTGCCAGCAGCTTAGCGGGACTAGCAATACACGAGCAGTACTTC
>TRBJ1-3|-|-|TRBV5-1
CASSSGTISGNTIYF
TGCGCCAGCAGCTCCGGGACGATCTCTGGAAACACCATATATTTT
>TRBJ2-7|TRBD2|-|TRBV27
CASSLKISGTREQYF
TGTGCCAGCAGTCTTAAAATTAGCGGGACGCGTGAGCAGTACTTC
>TRBJ1-1|-|few|TRBV28
CASSSAGLDEAFF
TGTGCCAGCAGTTCGGCGGGGCTCGATGAAGCTTTCTTT
>TRBJ2-7|-|-|TRBV6-5
CASSSEGYSYEQYF
TGTGCCAGCAGTTCCGAGGGGTATTCCTACGAGCAGTACTTC
>TRBJ2-1|TRBD2|-|TRBV7-6
CASSLAGTSGTTWPYNEQFF
TGTGCCAGCAGCTTAGCGGGGACTAGCGGGACTACCTGGCCCTACAATGAGCAGTTCTTC
>TRBJ2-7|TRBD1|-|TRBV5-1
CASSLAMGQYYEQYF
TGCGCCAGCAGCTTGGCCATGGGACAGTACTACGAGCAGTACTTC
>TRBJ1-5|-|-|TRBV12-5
CASGLVLRNSHNSIRGQPQHF
TGTGCTAGTGGTTTGGTACTCAGGAACAGCCACAATAGTATTCGGGGTCAGCCCCAGCATTTT
>TRBJ2-7|-|-|TRBV4-1
CASSHYEQYF
TGCGCCAGCAGCCATTACGAGCAGTACTTC
>TRBJ1-2|TRBD1|-|TRBV6-4
CASNSEGTGGTLWYGYTF
TGTGCCAGCAATTCCGAGGGGACAGGGGGCACCTTATGGTATGGCTACACCTTC
>TRBJ2-7|TRBD1|-|TRBV19
CASSVDRASHEQYF
TGTGCCAGTAGTGTAGACAGGGCCTCCCACGAGCAGTACTTC
>TRBJ1-5|-|-|TRBV5-8
CASTRRGGGFNQPQHF
TGTGCCAGCACCAGGCGGGGAGGGGGGTTTAATCAGCCCCAGCATTTT
>TRBJ1-1|-|-|TRBV6-1
CASSEWKEIDTEAFF
TGTGCCAGCAGTGAATGGAAGGAAATAGACACTGAAGCTTTCTTT
>TRBJ2-1|TRBD2|once|TRBV9
CASSHTKDPAGGPYNEQFF
TGTGCCAGCAGCCACACCAAAGACCCGGCGGGAGGCCCCTACAATGAGCAGTTCTTC
>TRBJ1-1|TRBD1|-|TRBV11-2
CASSPRTGVWTEAFF
TGTGCCAGCAGCCCCAGGACAGGCGTATGGACTGAAGCTTTCTTT
>TRBJ2-7|-|-|TRBV7-9
CASSLGETDFYEQYF
TGTGCCAGCAGCTTAGGAGAGACGGATTTCTACGAGCAGTACTTC
>TRBJ1-2|-|-|TRBV9
CASSESPLTGDANYGYTF
TGTGCCAGCAGCGAGTCCCCTCTTACAGGAGACGCTAACTATGGCTACACCTTC
>TRBJ2-7|-|-|TRBV29-1
CSVVLLGGGNEQYF
TGCAGCGTTGTTTTGCTAGGGGGCGGGAACGAGCAGTACTTC
>TRBJ2-3|TRBD1|-|TRBV15
CATSSPHRRQGTTDTQYF
TGTGCCACCAGCAGTCCTCACCGTCGACAGGGGACCACAGATACGCAGTATTTT
>TRBJ2-7|-|once|TRBV19
CASSIRLGYEQYF
TGTGCCAGTAGTATAAGACTCGGCTACGAGCAGTACTTC
>TRBJ2-2|-|-|TRBV11-2
CASSLILEGPTGELFF
TGTGCCAGCAGCTTAATCCTCGAGGGGCCCACCGGGGAGCTGTTTTTT
>TRBJ2-7|-|once|TRBV9
CASSVKETAVSYEQYF
TGTGCCAGCAGCGTAAAAGAGACAGCAGTTTCCTACGAGCAGTACTTC
>TRBJ2-4|TRBD2|-|TRBV29-1
CSGLAGAKNIQYF
TGCAGCGGGCTAGCGGGAGCCAAAAACATTCAGTACTTC
>TRBJ2-7|TRBD1|-|TRBV7-9
CASSLADRGDAYEQYF
TGTGCCAGCAGCTTAGCCGACAGGGGTGATGCCTACGAGCAGTACTTC
>TRBJ1-2|TRBD1|-|TRBV9
CASSVVINDRGIGYTF
TGTGCCAGCAGCGTAGTGATAAATGACAGGGGAATAGGCTACACCTTC
>TRBJ2-7|TRBD2|-|TRBV15
CATSRDLGGSLYEQYF
TGTGCCACCAGCAGAGATCTCGGGGGGAGCCTGTACGAGCAGTACTTC
>TRBJ2-5|TRBD1|-|TRBV19
CASSPRDRFQETQYF
TGTGCCAGTAGTCCCCGGGACAGGTTCCAAGAGACCCAGTACTTC
>TRBJ2-7|-|-|TRBV19
CASSIRSAGYEQYF
TGTGCCAGTAGTATACGGTCGGCCGGCTACGAGCAGTACTTC
>TRBJ2-7|TRBD2|-|TRBV7-3
CASSLGLSSYEQYF
TGTGCCAGCAGCTTGGGACTAAGCTCCTACGAGCAGTACTTC
>TRBJ1-1|-|few|TRBV30
CAWSVPRVMNTEAFF
TGTGCCTGGAGTGTACCCCGGGTGATGAACACTGAAGCTTTCTTT
>TRBJ2-7|-|-|TRBV28
CASKPSLTRDNSLVYYEQYF
TGTGCCAGCAAACCCTCCCTCACTCGGGACAACTCGTTGGTCTACTACGAGCAGTACTTC
>TRBJ2-5|TRBD2|-|TRBV6-5
CASSYTREGAETQYF
TGTGCCAGCAGTTACACGCGGGAGGGAGCGGAGACCCAGTACTTC
>TRBJ2-4|-|-|TRBV4-1
CASSEVAGFKNIQYF
TGCGCCAGCAGCGAAGTTGCTGGGTTCAAAAACATTCAGTACTTC
>TRBJ1-1|TRBD1|-|TRBV2
CASRETGVGTEAFF
TGTGCCAGCAGAGAGACAGGGGTGGGCACTGAAGCTTTCTTT
>TRBJ1-5|-|-|TRBV7-8
CASSHHRDNSNQPQHF
TGTGCCAGCAGCCACCACAGGGACAATAGCAATCAGCCCCAGCATTTT
>TRBJ2-1|-|-|TRBV29-1
CSVETGIYNEQFF
TGCAGCGTTGAAACAGGGATTTACAATGAGCAGTTCTTC
>TRBJ2-5|-|-|TRBV7-6
CASSLDYEETQYF
TGTGCCAGCAGCCTGGACTACGAAGAGACCCAGTACTTC
>TRBJ1-2|TRBD1|-|TRBV5-1
CASSSTQGARGYGYTF
TGCGCCAGCAGCTCAACCCAGGGGGCGCGGGGCTATGGCTACACCTTC
>TRBJ2-7|TRBD2|-|TRBV28
CASSPHGTSGTYEQYF
TGTGCCAGCAGTCCCCACGGGACTAGCGGAACCTACGAGCAGTACTTC
>TRBJ2-2|-|-|TRBV10-3
CATAAGKITGELFF
TGTGCCACCGCCGCCGGGAAGATCACCGGGGAGCTGTTTTTT
>TRBJ2-7|TRBD2|few|TRBV15
CATGGTSGFSYEQYF
TGTGCCACCGGAGGGACTAGCGGGTTCTCCTACGAGCAGTACTTC
>TRBJ1-5|-|-|TRBV5-6
CASSFSTGNQPQHF
TGTGCCAGCAGCTTTTCGACAGGTAATCAGCCCCAGCATTTT
>TRBJ1-1|-|-|TRBV14
CASSQWTNTEAFF
TGTGCCAGCAGCCAGTGGACGAACACTGAAGCTTTCTTT
>TRBJ1-1|-|-|TRBV11-3
CASSSRSTNTEAFF
TGTGCCAGCAGTTCCCGGTCTACGAACACTGAAGCTTTCTTT
>TRBJ2-1|TRBD2|-|TRBV10-2
CASSLAGEQFF
TGCGCCAGCAGTTTAGCGGGCGAGCAGTTCTTC
>TRBJ2-3|TRBD2|-|TRBV5-4
CASSSTVGGTDTQYF
TGTGCCAGCAGCTCAACGGTGGGAGGGACAGATACGCAGTATTTT
>TRBJ2-7|TRBD2|-|TRBV28
CASSSGLAGRIGQYF
TGTGCCAGCAGTTCGGGACTAGCGGGAAGAATAGGGCAGTACTTC
>TRBJ2-3|TRBD2|-|TRBV7-2
CASSARTSGRFRDTQYF
TGTGCCAGCAGCGCCCGGACTAGCGGGAGGTTCAGAGATACGCAGTATTTT
>TRBJ2-5|-|-|TRBV7-8
CASSLEQHQETQYF
TGTGCCAGCAGCTTAGAACAGCACCAAGAGACCCAGTACTTC